This record covers a single T cell receptor beta chain. This entry comes from a study of sequential checkpoint blockade in melanoma. Overall study: Arm A got nivolumab then ipilimumab; arm B the reverse, 1:1.

The CDR3 consists of 15 residues. Trimming took 2 bases from V and 2 from J; bases not matched to a gene: 3. Germline V gene sequence: CDR1 SGHNT, CDR2 YYREEE (reference sequence). The table came from immunoSEQ multiplex PCR; TCRdb's copy has only in-frame clones and leaves some out. The sample records 30,000 or so clones, about 88% being singletons. The treatment was: randomized to nivolumab then ipilimumab (arm A) or the reverse (arm B). This chain joins TRBV5-4 and TRBJ2-2; 7 nucleotides line up with TRBD1. The material sequenced was CD8+ T cells sorted from blood (inferred from file names), taken from a patient given nivolumab and ipilimumab in sequence. The receptor's source is a human donor with melanoma. The CDR3 coding sequence is TGTGCCAGCAGCTTCCGGGACAGTAACACCGGGGAGCTGTTTTTT. This gives the protein CASSFRDSNTGELFF.